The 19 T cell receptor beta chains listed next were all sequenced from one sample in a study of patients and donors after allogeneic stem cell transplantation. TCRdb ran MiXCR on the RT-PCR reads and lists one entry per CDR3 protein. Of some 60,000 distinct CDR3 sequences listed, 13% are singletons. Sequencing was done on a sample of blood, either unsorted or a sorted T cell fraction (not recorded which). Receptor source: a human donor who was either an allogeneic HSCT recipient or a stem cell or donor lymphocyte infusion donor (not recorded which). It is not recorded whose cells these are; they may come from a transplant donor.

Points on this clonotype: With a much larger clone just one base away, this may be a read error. The CDR3 reads CASSSTRRGGQPQHF. The CDR3 DNA is TGTGCCAGCAGTTCCACCCGGCGGGGTGGCCAGCCCCAGCATTTT. The chain couples TRBV27 to TRBJ1-5; D ambiguous. CDR1 MNHEY and CDR2 SMNVEV come from the germline V gene (reference sequence). Trimming cost V 4 bases and J 7 bases, with 17 bases left between them. There are 15 residues in the CDR3.

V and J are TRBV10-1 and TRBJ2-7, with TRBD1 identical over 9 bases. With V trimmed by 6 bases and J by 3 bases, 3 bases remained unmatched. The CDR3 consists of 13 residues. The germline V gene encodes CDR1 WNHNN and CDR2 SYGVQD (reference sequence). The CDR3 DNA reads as TGCGCCAGCAGCGGGGACAGGGACTACGAGCAGTACTTC. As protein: CASSGDRDYEQYF.

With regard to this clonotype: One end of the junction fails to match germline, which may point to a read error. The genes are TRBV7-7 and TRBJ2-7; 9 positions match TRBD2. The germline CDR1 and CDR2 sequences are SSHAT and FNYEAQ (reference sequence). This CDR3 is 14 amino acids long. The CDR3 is CASSLAGGAYEQYF. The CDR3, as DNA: TGTGCTAGCAGCTTGGCGGGAGGGGCCTACGAGCAGTACTTC. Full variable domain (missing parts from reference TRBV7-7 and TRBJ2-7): GAGVSQSPRYKVTKRGQDVTLRCDPISSHATLYWYQQALGQGPEFLTYFNYEAQPDKSGLPSDRFSAERPEGSISTLTIQRTEQRDSAMYRCASSLAGGAYEQYFGPGTRLTVT.

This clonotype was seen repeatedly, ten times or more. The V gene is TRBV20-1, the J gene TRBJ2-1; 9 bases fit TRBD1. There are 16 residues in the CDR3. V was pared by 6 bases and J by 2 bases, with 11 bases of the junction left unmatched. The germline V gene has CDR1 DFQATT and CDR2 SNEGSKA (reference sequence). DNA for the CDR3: TGCAGTGCCCCATCCCAGGACAGGGGCGCCTACAATGAGCAGTTCTTC. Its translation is CSAPSQDRGAYNEQFF.

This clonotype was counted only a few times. CDR3 loop: CASATDRDTQYF. CDR3 coding DNA: TGTGCCAGCGCCACCGATAGGGATACGCAGTATTTT. The gene calls are TRBV7-2 and TRBJ2-3; D not certain. The germline V and J ends were trimmed by 8 bases and 6 bases, with 12 bases remaining between them. CDR3 length: 12 residues. The germline V gene has CDR1 SGHTA and CDR2 FQGNSA.

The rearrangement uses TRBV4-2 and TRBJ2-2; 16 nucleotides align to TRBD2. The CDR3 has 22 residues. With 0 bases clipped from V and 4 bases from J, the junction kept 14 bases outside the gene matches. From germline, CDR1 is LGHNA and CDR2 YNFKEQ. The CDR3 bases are TGTGCCAGCAGCCAAGAAGCGGGTTGGGGACTAGCGGGAGGGCCGAGCACCGGGGAGCTGTTTTTT. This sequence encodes CASSQEAGWGLAGGPSTGELFF.

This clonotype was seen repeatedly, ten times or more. The CDR3 loop is CAISSGTVYTEAFF. The CDR3 DNA sequence: TGTGCCATCAGTTCCGGGACAGTCTACACTGAAGCTTTCTTT. The chain links TRBV10-3 to TRBJ1-1; TRBD1 matches at 7 bases. The CDR3 runs to 14 residues. Unmatched junction bases numbered 6, after V lost 5 bases and J lost 3 bases. Germline CDR1 ENHRY, CDR2 SYGVKD.

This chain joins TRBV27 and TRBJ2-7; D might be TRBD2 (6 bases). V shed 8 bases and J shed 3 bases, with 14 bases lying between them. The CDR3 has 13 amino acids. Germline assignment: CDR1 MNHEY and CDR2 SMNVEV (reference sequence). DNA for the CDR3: TGTGCCAGCGGTACTCCGGGACTCTACGAGCAGTACTTC. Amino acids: CASGTPGLYEQYF.

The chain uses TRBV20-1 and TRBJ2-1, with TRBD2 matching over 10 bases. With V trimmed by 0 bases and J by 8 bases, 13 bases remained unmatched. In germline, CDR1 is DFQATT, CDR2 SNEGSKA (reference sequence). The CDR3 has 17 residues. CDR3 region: CSARDFSGRAPWDEQFF. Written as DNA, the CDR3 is TGCAGTGCTAGAGATTTCAGCGGGAGGGCCCCTTGGGATGAGCAGTTCTTC.

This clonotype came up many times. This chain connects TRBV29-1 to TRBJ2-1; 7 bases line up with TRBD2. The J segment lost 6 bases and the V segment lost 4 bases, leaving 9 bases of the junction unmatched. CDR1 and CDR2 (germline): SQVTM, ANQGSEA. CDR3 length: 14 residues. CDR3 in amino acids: CSVGRREGRNEQFF. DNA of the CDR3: TGCAGCGTTGGTCGCAGGGAGGGTCGCAATGAGCAGTTCTTC.

Here the CDR3 reads CSARTDPTNEKLFF. In nucleotides, the CDR3 is TGCAGTGCTAGGACAGACCCAACTAATGAAAAACTGTTTTTT. The chain uses TRBV20-1 and TRBJ1-4; D is perhaps TRBD1 (5 bases). Germline CDR1 is DFQATT and CDR2 is SNEGSKA (reference sequence). The germline V and J ends were trimmed by 3 bases and 0 bases, with 8 bases remaining between them. The CDR3 consists of 14 residues.

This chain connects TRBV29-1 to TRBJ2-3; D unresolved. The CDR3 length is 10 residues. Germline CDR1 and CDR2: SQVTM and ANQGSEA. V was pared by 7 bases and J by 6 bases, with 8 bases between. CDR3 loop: CSAAADTQYF. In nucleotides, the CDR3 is TGCAGCGCCGCGGCGGATACGCAGTATTTT.

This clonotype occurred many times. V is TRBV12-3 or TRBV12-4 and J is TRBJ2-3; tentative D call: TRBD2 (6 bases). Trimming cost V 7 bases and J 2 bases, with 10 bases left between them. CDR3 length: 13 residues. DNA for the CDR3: TGTGCCAGCATGACGGGGGACACAGATACGCAGTATTTT. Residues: CASMTGDTDTQYF.

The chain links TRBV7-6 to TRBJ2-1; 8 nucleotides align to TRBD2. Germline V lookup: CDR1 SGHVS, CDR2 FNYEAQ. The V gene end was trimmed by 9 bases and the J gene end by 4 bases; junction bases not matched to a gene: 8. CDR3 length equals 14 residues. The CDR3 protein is CASGAGGDYNEQFF. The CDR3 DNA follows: TGTGCCAGTGGGGCGGGAGGCGATTACAATGAGCAGTTCTTC.

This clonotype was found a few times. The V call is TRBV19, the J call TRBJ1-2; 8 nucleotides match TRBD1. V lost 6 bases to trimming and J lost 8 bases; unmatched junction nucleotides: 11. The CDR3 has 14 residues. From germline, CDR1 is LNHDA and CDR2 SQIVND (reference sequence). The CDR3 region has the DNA TGTGCCAGTAGCAAAGACGCAGGGGGCTTGGGCTACACCTTC. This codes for CASSKDAGGLGYTF.

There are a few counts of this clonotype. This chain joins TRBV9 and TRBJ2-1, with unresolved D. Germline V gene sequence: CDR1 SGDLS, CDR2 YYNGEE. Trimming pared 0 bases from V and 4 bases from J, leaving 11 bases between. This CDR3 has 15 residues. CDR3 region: CASSVVPLVYNEQFF. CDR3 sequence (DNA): TGTGCCAGCAGCGTAGTTCCTTTAGTATACAATGAGCAGTTCTTC.

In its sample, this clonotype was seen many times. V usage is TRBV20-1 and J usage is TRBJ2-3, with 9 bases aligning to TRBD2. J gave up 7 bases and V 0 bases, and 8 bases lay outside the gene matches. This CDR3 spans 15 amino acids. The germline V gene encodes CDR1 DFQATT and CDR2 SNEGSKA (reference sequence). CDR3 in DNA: TGCAGTGCTAGAGACCTCAGCGGGAGGACGCATACGCAGTATTTT. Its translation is CSARDLSGRTHTQYF.

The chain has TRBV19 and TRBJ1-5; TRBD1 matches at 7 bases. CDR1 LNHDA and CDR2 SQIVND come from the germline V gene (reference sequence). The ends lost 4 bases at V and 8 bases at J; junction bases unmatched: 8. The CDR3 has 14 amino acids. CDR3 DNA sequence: TGTGCCAGTAGTAACCAGGGGGGGCCGAAGCCCCAGCATTTT. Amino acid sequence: CASSNQGGPKPQHF.

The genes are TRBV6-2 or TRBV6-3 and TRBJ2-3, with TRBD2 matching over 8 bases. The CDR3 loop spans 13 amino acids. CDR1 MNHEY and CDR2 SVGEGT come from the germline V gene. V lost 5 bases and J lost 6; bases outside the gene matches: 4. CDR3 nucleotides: TGTGCCAGCAGTAGACTAGCGCAGGATACGCAGTATTTT. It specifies CASSRLAQDTQYF.